The 6 T cell receptor beta chains below all came from one sample that was sequenced in a study of CD8 T cells in ankylosing spondylitis. MiXCR, applied by TCRdb to the 5' RACE reads, yields one record per CDR3 protein. The table lists 310,000 or so distinct CDR3 sequences, around 20% of them singletons. The sample comprised blood, either unsorted or a sorted T cell fraction (not recorded which). The receptors here all came from a male donor with ankylosing spondylitis or in good health (not recorded which).

This clonotype came up a few times. The V gene is TRBV12-3 or TRBV12-4, the J gene TRBJ1-2; D possibly corresponds to TRBD1 (5 bases). This CDR3 comprises 15 residues. Trimming stripped 0 bases from V and 0 bases from J, with 8 bases between. In DNA, the CDR3 is TGTGCCAGCAGTTTAGCCTCCAGGGCTAACTATGGCTACACCTTC. Translation gives CASSLASRANYGYTF.

The chain has TRBV7-9 and TRBJ2-2; no reliable D call. Trimming cost V 8 bases and J 5 bases, with 9 bases left between them. The CDR3 sequence is 12 residues long. CDR1 is SEHNR, CDR2 FQNEAQ, per germline (reference sequence). The CDR3 DNA reads TGTGCCAGCGTCGAGAGGACCGGGGAGCTGTTTTTT. This translates into CASVERTGELFF.

This clonotype was seen a few times. The rearrangement uses TRBV6-1 and TRBJ1-5; TRBD1 matches 7 bases. Looked up from germline, CDR1 is MNHNS and CDR2 is SASEGT. V was clipped by 0 bases and J by 3 bases; unmatched bases: 5. CDR3 size: 16 residues. CDR3 sequence (DNA): TGTGCCAGCAGTGAAGCGACAGGGTTCGTCAATCAGCCCCAGCATTTT. It specifies CASSEATGFVNQPQHF.

The V gene is TRBV20-1, the J gene TRBJ2-1; D gene unclear. Trimming shortened V by 3 bases and J by 10 bases, and 1 base separated the two germline ends. CDR3 length equals 8 residues. CDR1 and CDR2 (germline): DFQATT, SNEGSKA (reference sequence). The DNA of the CDR3 is TGCAGTGCTAGCGAGCAGTTCTTC. It encodes CSASEQFF.

This clonotype was picked up a small number of times. This chain uses TRBV20-1 with TRBJ2-1, with 10 bases that match TRBD2. Per germline, CDR1 DFQATT and CDR2 SNEGSKA (reference sequence). This CDR3 comprises 14 residues. V was pared by 6 bases and J by 6 bases, with 8 bases of the junction left unmatched. The CDR3 here is CSATSGGAPNEQFF. As DNA, the CDR3 is TGCAGTGCGACAAGCGGGGGGGCACCCAATGAGCAGTTCTTC.

The chain uses TRBV6-1 and TRBJ2-3, with 10 bases fitting TRBD2. V gave up 2 bases and J gave up 5 bases; unmatched junction bases: 1. The V gene's germline CDR1 is MNHNS and CDR2 SASEGT. CDR3 length equals 14 residues. CDR3 DNA: TGTGCCAGCAGTGAATCTAGCGGGAGAGATACGCAGTATTTT. Protein: CASSESSGRDTQYF.